This T cell receptor beta chain comes out of a study of blood T cell repertoires in COVID-19. Study information: The cDNA or gDNA used as material had been derived from T cells, B-cell-depleted T cells, or PBMCs.

Trimming shortened V by 8 bases and J by 4 bases, and 9 bases separated the two germline ends. The CDR3 has 11 residues. Germline-derived CDR1 and CDR2 are MDHEN and SYDVKM. Membership in each cohort depended on participant-reported clinical history. TCRdb's copy holds only in-frame clones and misses some; the assay was immunoSEQ multiplex PCR. The repertoire holds 150,000 to 200,000 clones, with approximately 89% as singletons. The V call is TRBV28, the J call TRBJ2-7, with D possibly TRBD1 on 5 matching bases. The clonotype originates from a woman aged 18-35 years who had recovered from COVID-19. Sample: PBMCs or T cells enriched from blood (not recorded which). The DNA of the CDR3 is TGTGCCAGCGGGGCCGTATACGAGCAGTACTTC. It yields the protein CASGAVYEQYF. Full variable domain (rest looked up from reference TRBV28 and TRBJ2-7): DVKVTQSSRYLVKRTGEKVFLECVQDMDHENMFWYRQDPGLGLRLIYFSYDVKMKEKGDIPEGYSVSREKKERFSLILESASTNQTSMYLCASGAVYEQYFGPGTRLTVT.